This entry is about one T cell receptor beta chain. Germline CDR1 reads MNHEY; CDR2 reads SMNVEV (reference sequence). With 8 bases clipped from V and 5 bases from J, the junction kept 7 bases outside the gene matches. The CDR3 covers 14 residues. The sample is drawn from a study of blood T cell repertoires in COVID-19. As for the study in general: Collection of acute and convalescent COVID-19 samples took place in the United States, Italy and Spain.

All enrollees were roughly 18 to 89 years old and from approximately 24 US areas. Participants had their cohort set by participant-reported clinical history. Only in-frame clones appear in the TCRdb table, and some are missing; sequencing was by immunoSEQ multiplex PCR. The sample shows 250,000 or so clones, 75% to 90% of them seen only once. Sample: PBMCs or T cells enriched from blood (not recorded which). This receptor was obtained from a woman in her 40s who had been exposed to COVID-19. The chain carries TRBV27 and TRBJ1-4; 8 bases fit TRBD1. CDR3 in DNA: TGTGCCAGCGGTAAAGGACAGGGCAATGAAAAACTGTTTTTT. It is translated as CASGKGQGNEKLFF. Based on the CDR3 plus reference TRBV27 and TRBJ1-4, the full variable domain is EAQVTQNPRYLITVTGKKLTVTCSQNMNHEYMSWYRQDPGLGLRQIYYSMNVEVTDKGDVPEGYKVSRKEKRNFPLILESPSPNQTSLYFCASGKGQGNEKLFFGSGTQLSVL.